The sequence of this TCR beta chain was determined in a study of OX40 agonist ivuxolimab in advanced cancers. Study-wide context: The study enrolled dose-escalation patients with hepatocellular carcinoma, melanoma, renal cell or head and neck cancer. Study-wide results and caveats: CD8+ T cells (on average) carried more expanded clones than CD4+ T cells.

The data were produced by immunoSEQ multiplex PCR, yet TCRdb's version contains in-frame clones alone and is incomplete. The repertoire holds approximately 17,000 clones, with roughly four fifths as singletons. The CDR3 has 15 amino acids. Trimming took 3 bases from V and 7 from J, leaving 15 bases between them. CDR1 is LNHDA and CDR2 is SQIVND in the germline V gene (reference sequence). As concerns this clone: Its target is not known.

The gene calls are TRBV19 and TRBJ2-2; the D gene could be TRBD1 or TRBD2 (5 bases each). The TCR sequence derives from an adult with an advanced solid tumor such as melanoma, head and neck, liver or kidney cancer. The starting material was CD4+ or CD8+ T cells sorted from blood, obtained in a trial of the OX40 agonist ivuxolimab. CDR3 residues: CASSIVGAGHGELFF. The CDR3 DNA reads as TGTGCCAGTAGTATTGTCGGGGCAGGCCACGGGGAGCTGTTTTTT. Drawing the rest from reference TRBV19 and TRBJ2-2, the complete variable domain is DGGITQSPKYLFRKEGQNVTLSCEQNLNHDAMYWYRQDPGQGLRLIYYSQIVNDFQKGDIAEGYSVSREKKESFPLTVTSAQKNPTAFYLCASSIVGAGHGELFFGEGSRLTVL.